A selection of T cell receptor beta chains follows, all from one sample in a study of monozygotic twins with cystic fibrosis. Sequencing was performed with immunoSEQ multiplex PCR; in TCRdb, only in-frame clones are kept and a portion is missing. The data contain approximately 25,000 clones, roughly 90% of them seen just once; the ten biggest clones take up roughly 0.3%. Sequenced input: blood. All receptors come from a girl aged 2-10 years with cystic fibrosis. The CDR3 runs from the conserved cysteine through the conserved F or W. The D gene is left open where the match is weak. Size tells how often a clone was seen (once, few, many) or the class of an expanded clone, and some rows leave it out.

>.|.|13|TRBV2|TRBJ1-3
CASSEYAGNTIYF
TGTGCCAGCAGTGAATATGCTGGAAACACCATATATTTT
>.|TRBD1|15|TRBV29-1|TRBJ1-2
CSVEEETGVRYGYTF
TGCAGCGTTGAAGAAGAAACAGGGGTGCGCTATGGCTACACCTTC
>.|TRBD1|13|TRBV29-1|TRBJ2-1
CSARDREYNEQFF
TGCAGCGCCCGGGACAGGGAGTACAATGAGCAGTTCTTC
>.|TRBD1|17|TRBV14|TRBJ2-1
CASSQTGGAGSYNEQFF
TGTGCCAGCAGCCAGACAGGGGGCGCGGGGTCCTACAATGAGCAGTTCTTC
>few|TRBD1|13|TRBV7-6|TRBJ1-2
CASSQGQNYGYTF
TGTGCCAGCAGCCAGGGACAGAACTATGGCTACACCTTC
>.|.|14|TRBV14|TRBJ2-4
CASSPLSSLNIQYF
TGTGCCAGCAGCCCCTTAAGTTCTTTGAACATTCAGTACTTC
>.|.|15|TRBV14|TRBJ1-1
CASSRAGTSNTEAFF
TGTGCCAGCAGCCGGGCAGGGACCTCTAACACTGAAGCTTTCTTT
>.|TRBD1|17|TRBV18|TRBJ1-1
CASSPQGASSANTEAFF
TGTGCCAGCTCACCACAGGGGGCGAGTTCCGCAAACACTGAAGCTTTCTTT
>.|.|12|TRBV6-5|TRBJ1-1
CASTKEGTGAFF
TGTGCCAGCACCAAAGAGGGGACGGGAGCTTTCTTT
>.|TRBD2|14|TRBV2|TRBJ2-7
CASSEDGGANEQYF
TGTGCCAGCAGTGAAGACGGGGGGGCCAACGAGCAGTACTTC
>.|TRBD2|19|TRBV5-8|TRBJ2-1
CASSLGGTSQSSSYNEQFF
TGTGCCAGCAGCTTGGGGGGGACTAGTCAATCGAGCTCCTACAATGAGCAGTTCTTC
>.|TRBD2|16|TRBV9|TRBJ2-2
CASSVDPAGHTGELFF
TGTGCCAGCAGCGTAGATCCAGCGGGGCACACCGGGGAGCTGTTTTTT
>once|TRBD1|15|TRBV6-5|TRBJ2-1
CASSHRGRNGNEQFF
TGTGCCAGCAGTCACAGGGGGCGGAACGGCAATGAGCAGTTCTTC
>.|.|14|TRBV2|TRBJ1-2
CASRPGVGDYGYTF
TGTGCCAGCAGACCAGGGGTAGGGGACTATGGCTACACCTTC
>.|.|14|TRBV5-1|TRBJ1-4
CASSEKDSSPKLFF
TGCGCCAGCAGCGAAAAGGACAGCTCTCCCAAACTGTTTTTT
>.|.|14|TRBV5-4|TRBJ1-6
CASSLDALDSPLHF
TGTGCCAGCAGCTTGGACGCTTTAGATTCACCCCTCCACTTT
>.|.|17|TRBV7-9|TRBJ2-1
CASSFTGWGQSYNEQFF
TGTGCCAGCAGCTTCACCGGGTGGGGGCAATCCTACAATGAGCAGTTCTTC
>.|.|14|TRBV9|TRBJ1-1
CASSPSRGGTEAFF
TGTGCCAGCAGCCCGAGCAGAGGGGGAACTGAAGCTTTCTTT
>.|.|14|TRBV6-5|TRBJ1-2
CASSSPGASYGYTF
TGTGCCAGCAGTTCACCAGGGGCGAGCTATGGCTACACCTTC
>once|TRBD1|15|TRBV27|TRBJ2-3
CASSFRGQHTDTQYF
TGTGCCAGCAGTTTCAGGGGGCAACACACAGATACGCAGTATTTT
>.|TRBD2|15|TRBV19|TRBJ2-1
CASSMLAGGYNEQFF
TGTGCCAGTAGTATGCTAGCGGGGGGATACAATGAGCAGTTCTTC
>.|.|14|TRBV9|TRBJ1-6
CASSVDSYNSPLHF
TGTGCCAGCAGCGTAGACAGTTATAATTCACCCCTCCACTTT
>.|.|15|TRBV11-3|TRBJ2-7
CASSLGPAASYEQYF
TGTGCCAGCAGCTTAGGGCCAGCCGCCTCCTACGAGCAGTACTTC
>once|.|18|TRBV4-3|TRBJ1-6
CASSQILAASSYNSPLHF
TGCGCCAGCAGCCAAATCTTGGCGGCGAGCTCCTATAATTCACCCCTCCACTTT
>once|TRBD1|16|TRBV6-1|TRBJ2-3
CASSEDRGVGTDTQYF
TGTGCCAGCAGTGAAGACAGGGGAGTGGGCACAGATACGCAGTATTTT
>once|.|13|TRBV13|TRBJ2-5
CASSSYEDQTQYF
TGTGCCAGCAGCTCGTACGAAGACCAGACCCAGTACTTC
>.|TRBD1|14|TRBV2|TRBJ1-2
CASRDRDWGYGYTF
TGTGCCAGCAGAGACAGGGACTGGGGCTATGGCTACACCTTC
>.|TRBD2|17|TRBV4-1|TRBJ2-2
CASSQDHLADHTRELFF
TGCGCCAGCAGCCAAGATCACCTAGCGGACCACACCAGGGAGCTGTTTTTT
>.|.|15|TRBV28|TRBJ1-5
CASSLRVIGNQPQHF
TGTGCCAGCAGCCTCAGGGTGATAGGCAATCAGCCCCAGCATTTT
>.|.|16|TRBV27|TRBJ1-6
CASSFLRSSYNSPLHF
TGTGCCAGCAGTTTCCTCAGGAGCTCCTATAATTCACCCCTCCACTTT
>.|.|16|TRBV5-1|TRBJ2-5
CASSLRREGGGETQYF
TGCGCCAGCAGCTTGAGGCGTGAGGGGGGCGGAGAGACCCAGTACTTC
>.|TRBD2|15|TRBV30|TRBJ2-7
CAWSVPLAGRYEQYF
TGTGCCTGGAGTGTACCCCTAGCGGGGCGCTACGAGCAGTACTTC
>.|TRBD1|15|TRBV6-6|TRBJ2-2
CASRDRGGITGELFF
TGTGCCAGCAGAGACAGGGGGGGCATCACCGGGGAGCTGTTTTTT
>.|.|12|TRBV4-1|TRBJ1-4
CASSQTSEKLFF
TGCGCCAGCAGCCAAACGAGTGAAAAACTGTTTTTT
>.|.|14|TRBV6-5|TRBJ1-4
CASSLQGANEKLFF
TGTGCCAGCAGTTTACAGGGAGCTAATGAAAAACTGTTTTTT
>.|.|14|TRBV30|TRBJ2-5
CAWSPGLGWETQYF
TGTGCCTGGAGTCCGGGACTTGGGTGGGAGACCCAGTACTTC
>.|.|13|TRBV7-2|TRBJ1-1
CASSSGEVTEAFF
TGTGCCAGCAGCTCGGGAGAGGTCACTGAAGCTTTCTTT
>.|.|14|TRBV9|TRBJ2-1
CASSAGPSGVEQFF
TGTGCCAGCAGCGCCGGGCCCTCTGGTGTTGAGCAGTTCTTC
>.|TRBD2|17|TRBV7-9|TRBJ2-1
CASSRTATSGGTGEQFF
TGTGCCAGCAGCCGGACAGCCACTAGCGGGGGAACAGGGGAGCAGTTCTTC
>.|.|15|TRBV6-5|TRBJ1-4
CASSYSGSTNEKLFF
TGTGCCAGCAGTTACTCGGGTTCAACTAATGAAAAACTGTTTTTT
>.|.|14|TRBV10-3|TRBJ2-7
CAIISGGPSYEQYF
TGTGCCATCATTTCAGGCGGGCCCTCCTACGAGCAGTACTTC
>few|.|14|TRBV7-2|TRBJ1-5
CASSLTGRNQPQHF
TGTGCCAGCAGCTTAACAGGGCGCAATCAGCCCCAGCATTTT
>.|.|16|TRBV4-2|TRBJ2-1
CASSHHDYSLYNEQFF
TGTGCCAGCAGCCACCACGACTACTCCCTCTACAATGAGCAGTTCTTC
>.|.|14|TRBV6-5|TRBJ1-6
CASSKGVPLGPLHF
TGTGCCAGCAGTAAAGGGGTCCCCTTAGGACCCCTCCACTTT
>.|.|13|TRBV7-9|TRBJ1-6
CASSLERQAPLHF
TGTGCCAGCAGCTTAGAGAGACAGGCACCCCTCCACTTT
>.|.|12|TRBV29-1|TRBJ1-1
CSVEGVNTEAFF
TGCAGCGTTGAGGGGGTTAACACTGAAGCTTTCTTT
>.|.|12|TRBV28|TRBJ1-1
CASLTEGTEAFF
TGTGCCAGTCTTACGGAGGGAACTGAAGCTTTCTTT
>.|.|17|TRBV5-6|TRBJ1-2
CASSLGAAGSTNYGYTF
TGTGCCAGCAGCTTGGGAGCTGCGGGATCGACTAACTATGGCTACACCTTC
>.|.|15|TRBV2|TRBJ2-1
CASSDRPAAYNEQFF
TGTGCCAGCAGTGATAGGCCCGCGGCCTACAATGAGCAGTTCTTC
>.|TRBD2|15|TRBV2|TRBJ2-3
CASRGTSGVTDTQYF
TGTGCCAGCAGGGGTACTAGCGGGGTCACAGATACGCAGTATTTT
>.|.|11|TRBV20-1|TRBJ2-3
CSANIIDTQYF
TGCAGTGCTAATATTATAGATACGCAGTATTTT
>.|.|15|TRBV5-1|TRBJ1-2
CASSLEMPQGGGYTF
TGCGCCAGCAGCTTGGAAATGCCCCAAGGGGGGGGCTACACCTTC
>.|.|13|TRBV7-2|TRBJ1-5
CASSFDSDQPQHF
TGTGCCAGCAGCTTCGACAGCGATCAGCCCCAGCATTTT
>.|.|14|TRBV6-5|TRBJ1-3
CASSYQGPGNTIYF
TGTGCCAGCAGTTACCAGGGGCCGGGAAACACCATATATTTT
>.|.|14|TRBV6-5|TRBJ1-6
CASCRGWRNSPLHF
TGTGCCAGCTGCAGGGGATGGCGAAATTCACCCCTCCACTTT